Presented here are 29 T cell receptor beta chains from one specimen sequenced in a study of T cells in women clearing cervical HPV infection. The table came from immunoSEQ multiplex PCR; TCRdb's copy has only in-frame clones and leaves some out. Its clone listing holds more than 40,000 clones. Sequencing input: blood buffy coat. Receptors were obtained from a woman between 18 and 69 years old with a cervical HPV16 infection that either progressed to CIN3+ or cleared (not recorded which).

With regard to this clone: The read comes to an end 3 residues before the CDR3 does, leaving the germline J gene to fill in the end. J is TRBJ2-1 and V is TRBV2; D is uncertain. CDR3 length: 13 amino acids. Trimming removed 6 bases at V and 4 bases at J, with 10 bases between. Germline values: CDR1 SNHLY, CDR2 FYNNEI. CDR3 region: CASRVTYYNEQFF. The CDR3 DNA, read in part, is TGTGCCAGCAGAGTAACATATTACAATGAG.

Of note for this clone: The read comes to an end 3 residues before the CDR3 does, leaving the germline J gene to fill in the end. The chain combines TRBV7-9 with TRBJ2-1, with D tentatively TRBD2 (5 bases). Trimming took 5 bases from V and 9 from J, leaving 11 bases between them. CDR1 and CDR2 (germline): SEHNR, FQNEAQ (reference sequence). The CDR3 runs 12 residues. The CDR3 loop reads CASSPISGEQFF. Partial CDR3 DNA: TGTGCCAGCAGCCCAATAAGCGGTGAG.

Note on this clone: The missing CDR3 end, 3 residues past where the read stops, is filled in from the germline J gene. V gene TRBV29-1 combines with J gene TRBJ1-1; TRBD1 agrees at 9 bases. Germline V CDR1 and CDR2: SQVTM, ANQGSEA. V was clipped by 6 bases and J by 1 base; unmatched bases: 12. The CDR3 totals 16 residues. The part of the CDR3 DNA that was read is TGCAGCGTACTGGACAGGGGCTATCGGGGGAACACTGAA. This sequence encodes CSVLDRGYRGNTE. The whole CDR3 protein is CSVLDRGYRGNTEAFF.

With respect to this clone: The CDR3 is cut off 3 residues early in the read; its end comes from the germline J gene. The rearrangement joins TRBV2 to TRBJ1-2, with D possibly TRBD1 on 6 matching bases. The CDR3 runs to 13 residues. CDR1 SNHLY and CDR2 FYNNEI come from the germline V gene. The CDR3: CAKKWGGTDTYTF. CDR3 DNA, as far as it was read: TGTGCCAAGAAATGGGGGGGCACAGATACC.

As for this clone: The CDR3 is cut off 3 residues early in the read; its end comes from the germline J gene. V and J are TRBV10-2 and TRBJ2-3; D is possibly TRBD2 (5 bases). Germline CDR1 reads WSHSY; CDR2 reads SAAADI. The CDR3 is 15 amino acids. V dropped 2 bases and J dropped 5 bases, with 14 bases sitting between them. CDR3 region: CASSEDYRTGDTQYF. The CDR3 bases that were read are TGCGCCAGCAGTGAGGACTACCGAACGGGAGATACG.

In the case of this clone: The read terminates 3 residues before the CDR3 end, so the remaining end is supplied by the germline J gene. The chain is built from TRBV7-2 and TRBJ2-5; D is undetermined. V lost 1 base and J 1 base, leaving 7 bases between the germline ends. This CDR3 spans 14 amino acids. Germline V gene lookup returns CDR1 SGHTA and CDR2 FQGNSA. CDR3 protein: CASSLEAVQETQYF. The part of the CDR3 DNA that was read is TGTGCCAGCAGCTTAGAGGCAGTCCAAGAGACC.

To note about this clone: The read falls 3 residues short of the CDR3 end, and the missing part is taken from the germline J gene. The genes are TRBV6-4 and TRBJ2-2; a possible D gene is TRBD1 (5 bases). The CDR3 has 14 residues. From germline, CDR1 is MRHNA and CDR2 SNTAGT. The V and J ends lost 3 bases and 7 bases respectively, with 12 bases between them. CDR3 DNA (partial): TGTGCCAGCAGTGAAGGTGGGGCGCGCGGGGAG. Translating it yields CASSEGGARGE. The whole CDR3 reads CASSEGGARGELFF.

The CDR3 loop reads CASSRGEDYGYTF. The part of the CDR3 DNA that was read is TGTGCCAGCAGCCGGGGGGAGGACTATGGC. The V call is TRBV7-9, the J call TRBJ1-2; weak D call: TRBD1 (5 bases). The read falls 3 residues short of the CDR3 end, and the missing part is taken from the germline J gene. The CDR3 runs to 13 residues. Per the germline V gene, CDR1 is SEHNR and CDR2 is FQNEAQ (reference sequence). V was cut by 5 bases and J by 3 bases, with 10 bases left in between.

Remarks on this clone: The read ends 3 residues early relative to the CDR3; the germline J gene fills the gap. The chain links TRBV19 to TRBJ1-2; no reliable D call. Trimming shortened V by 5 bases and J by 1 base, and 14 bases separated the two germline ends. Germline V gene data show CDR1 as LNHDA and CDR2 as SQIVND (reference sequence). The CDR3 has 15 residues. The CDR3 is CASSGDPRFNYGYTF. The sequenced part of the CDR3 DNA is TGTGCCAGTAGTGGAGATCCTAGGTTTAACTATGGC.

To note about this clone: The DNA ends 3 residues before the CDR3 does, and the rest of the CDR3 is filled in from the germline J gene. This chain uses TRBV19 with TRBJ2-1; 8 bases line up with TRBD1. After removal of 7 bases from V and 9 bases from J, the junction contained 11 bases not matched to a gene. The germline CDR1 and CDR2 sequences are LNHDA and SQIVND (reference sequence). The CDR3 has 14 amino acids. The CDR3 bases that were read are TGTGCCAGTAATCACAGGCAGGGGGCGCTTGAG. Its protein is CASNHRQGALE. Given in full, the CDR3 is CASNHRQGALEQFF. Full variable domain (outside the CDR3, taken from reference TRBV19 and TRBJ2-1): DGGITQSPKYLFRKEGQNVTLSCEQNLNHDAMYWYRQDPGQGLRLIYYSQIVNDFQKGDIAEGYSVSREKKESFPLTVTSAQKNPTAFYLCASNHRQGALEQFFGPGTRLTVL.

As for this clone: The read halts 3 residues ahead of the CDR3 end, with the missing end drawn from the germline J gene. This sequence joins TRBV12-3 or TRBV12-4 and TRBJ1-3, with 9 bases matching TRBD1. The length of the CDR3 is 17 residues. Unmatched junction bases numbered 10, after V lost 5 bases and J lost 2 bases. The CDR3: CASSLLTGGFPGNTIYF. The sequenced CDR3 bases are TGTGCCAGCAGTCTGCTGACAGGGGGATTCCCTGGAAACACC.

With regard to this clone: The CDR3 extends 3 residues past the end of the read, so its final part is completed from the germline J gene. This chain links TRBV5-4 with TRBJ1-2; tentatively, D is TRBD1 (6 bases). In germline, CDR1 is SGHNT, CDR2 YYREEE (reference sequence). The CDR3 extends over 14 amino acids. The V and J ends lost 0 bases and 6 bases respectively, with 12 bases between them. This CDR3 is CASSLDPGANGYTF. The DNA read from the CDR3 is TGTGCCAGCAGCTTGGATCCAGGGGCGAATGGC. Variable domain in full (rest from reference TRBV5-4 and TRBJ1-2): ETGVTQSPTHLIKTRGQQVTLRCSSQSGHNTVSWYQQALGQGPQFIFQYYREEENGRGNFPPRFSGLQFPNYSSELNVNALELDDSALYLCASSLDPGANGYTFGSGTRLTVV.

A remark on this clone: The read terminates 3 residues before the CDR3 end, so the remaining end is supplied by the germline J gene. The V call is TRBV7-2, the J call TRBJ2-3; 9 nucleotides match TRBD1. Looked up from germline, CDR1 is SGHTA and CDR2 is FQGNSA. This CDR3 spans 14 amino acids. CDR3 amino acids: CASSPRQGGQPQYF. CDR3 bases read: TGTGCCAGCAGCCCCCGACAGGGGGGGCAGCCG.

Worth noting for this clone: The read halts 3 residues ahead of the CDR3 end, with the missing end drawn from the germline J gene. The chain combines TRBV7-9 with TRBJ1-1; D is undetermined. CDR1 is SEHNR, CDR2 FQNEAQ, per germline (reference sequence). Trimming took 4 bases from V and 6 from J, leaving 15 bases between them. The CDR3 covers 14 residues. The covered CDR3 bases are TGTGCCAGCAGCTCCGGCCAGAGGGCTTCTGAA. Translation: CASSSGQRASE. The entire CDR3 sequence reads CASSSGQRASEAFF.

Points on this clone: The sequenced fragment ends 3 residues before the CDR3 boundary, so the rest is inferred from the germline J gene. Other nucleotide sequences from this sample produce the same CDR3. The V gene is TRBV10-2, the J gene TRBJ1-5, with 8 bases matching TRBD1. The ends lost 7 bases at V and 0 bases at J; junction bases unmatched: 14. The CDR3 has 18 amino acids. Germline V lookup: CDR1 WSHSY, CDR2 SAAADI. The CDR3: CASTRPRTGQGSNQPQHF. The sequenced part of the CDR3 DNA is TGCGCCAGCACCAGACCCAGGACAGGGCAGGGTAGCAATCAGCCC.

About this clone: The read comes to an end 3 residues before the CDR3 does, leaving the germline J gene to fill in the end. The chain employs TRBV6-1 and TRBJ1-5, with 7 nucleotides matching TRBD1. Germline lookup yields CDR1 MNHNS and CDR2 SASEGT. This CDR3 contains 15 residues. The junction had 4 bases not matched to a gene; V was cut back by 1 base and J by 4 bases. The part of the CDR3 DNA that was read is TGTGCCAGCAGTGAAGGGCGGACAGGTAATCAGCCC. Its translation: CASSEGRTGNQP. The complete CDR3 reads CASSEGRTGNQPQHF.

As to this clone: With the read ending 3 residues before the CDR3 end, the germline J gene is used to fill in that end. The rearrangement uses TRBV7-9 and TRBJ1-5, with a tentative D call TRBD1 (6 bases). The CDR3 extends over 13 amino acids. The germline V gene has CDR1 SEHNR and CDR2 FQNEAQ (reference sequence). The V gene lost 3 bases and the J gene lost 4 bases, with 7 bases spanning the gap. Incomplete CDR3 DNA: TGTGCCAGCAGCTTCGGACAGAATCAGCCC. Protein sequence: CASSFGQNQP. In full, the CDR3 is CASSFGQNQPQHF.

Points on this clone: The read falls 3 residues short of the CDR3 end, and the missing part is taken from the germline J gene. This chain uses TRBV11-2 with TRBJ1-2; TRBD1 agrees at 7 bases. The V segment lost 4 bases and the J segment 6 bases; nucleotides outside the gene matches: 11. Germline CDR1 reads SGHAT; CDR2 reads FQNNGV. This CDR3 is 15 amino acids long. The CDR3 bases that were read are TGTGCCAGCAGCTCAATCACGGGACAGTTAGATGGC. Protein: CASSSITGQLDG. The full CDR3 is CASSSITGQLDGYTF.

As concerns this clone: The read comes to an end 3 residues before the CDR3 does, leaving the germline J gene to fill in the end. The genes are TRBV28 and TRBJ2-7; possible D gene TRBD2, 5 bases. The germline V and J ends were trimmed by 8 bases and 0 bases, with 8 bases remaining between them. Germline V gene lookup returns CDR1 MDHEN and CDR2 SYDVKM. This CDR3 has 12 residues. The CDR3 DNA, read in part, is TGTGCCAGCCGGACTGGCTCCTACGAG. Protein sequence: CASRTGSYE. The CDR3 in its entirety is CASRTGSYEQYF.

Worth noting for this clone: The CDR3 end lies 3 residues beyond the end of the read and is filled in from the germline J gene. The chain employs TRBV7-3 and TRBJ1-4; TRBD1 matches 9 bases. The CDR3 is made up of 15 amino acids. Germline V gene data show CDR1 as SGHTA and CDR2 as FQGTGA. The part of the CDR3 DNA that was read is TGTGCCAGCAGCTCCCGGGACAGGGAGGATCCACCA. Translating gives CASSSRDREDPP. The CDR3 in full is CASSSRDREDPPLFF. Combining the CDR3 with reference TRBV7-3 and TRBJ1-4 gives the whole variable domain GAGVSQTPSNKVTEKGKYVELRCDPISGHTALYWYRQSLGQGPEFLIYFQGTGAADDSGLPNDRFFAVRPEGSVSTLKIQRTERGDSAVYLCASSSRDREDPPLFFGSGTQLSVL.

Concerning this clone itself: The sequence runs out 3 residues before the end of the CDR3; the remainder is reconstructed from the germline J gene. The rearrangement joins TRBV11-2 to TRBJ2-7; D ambiguous. The V end was cut by 4 bases, the J end by 0 bases, with 4 bases between. Per germline, CDR1 SGHAT and CDR2 FQNNGV. The CDR3 runs to 12 residues. The covered CDR3 bases are TGTGCCAGCAGCTCAGGCTCCTACGAG. This translates into CASSSGSYE. The whole CDR3 protein is CASSSGSYEQYF.

As to this clone: The sequenced fragment ends 3 residues before the CDR3 boundary, so the rest is inferred from the germline J gene. This chain connects TRBV18 to TRBJ2-3; the match to TRBD1 covers 9 bases. Looked up from germline, CDR1 is KGHSH and CDR2 is LQKENI. The CDR3 covers 15 residues. CDR3 residues: CASSPTGGRQETQYF. The sequenced part of the CDR3 DNA is TGTGCCAGCTCCCCAACAGGGGGCCGTCAAGAGACG.

A note on this clone: The read terminates 3 residues ahead of where the CDR3 ends, so the germline J gene completes it. Within the sample, other DNA sequences also encode this same CDR3. The rearrangement links TRBV6-1 to TRBJ1-4, with TRBD1 matching over 7 bases. J was trimmed by 7 bases and V by 1 base; bases with no gene match: 3. The germline gives CDR1 MNHNS, CDR2 SASEGT. The CDR3 length is 14 residues. The CDR3 is CASSEGQGFEKLFF. The DNA read from the CDR3 is TGTGCCAGCAGTGAAGGACAGGGTTTTGAAAAA.

With regard to this clone: The read terminates 3 residues before the CDR3 end, so the remaining end is supplied by the germline J gene. This sequence joins TRBV14 and TRBJ2-7; 9 nucleotides align to TRBD1. This CDR3 region has 18 residues. With 1 base clipped from V and 2 bases from J, the junction kept 12 bases outside the gene matches. Germline CDR1 SGHDN, CDR2 FVKESK. The CDR3 DNA, read in part, is TGTGCCAGCAGCCAAGCCTTTTCGGGACAGGGTATTACCTACGAG. It specifies CASSQAFSGQGITYE. The CDR3 reads in full as CASSQAFSGQGITYEQYF.

Turning to this clone: Read sequence stops 3 residues before the CDR3 end, and the germline J gene provides the missing end. This chain links TRBV19 with TRBJ2-7; 10 bases map to TRBD2. The CDR3 consists of 14 residues. The germline CDR1 and CDR2 sequences are LNHDA and SQIVND (reference sequence). The V and J ends lost 4 bases and 6 bases, in that order; junction bases with no gene match: 6. CDR3 protein: CASSTSGGWGEQYF. CDR3 DNA, as far as it was read: TGTGCCAGTAGTACTAGCGGGGGCTGGGGCGAG.

Comments on this clone: The CDR3 end falls 3 residues outside the read, so it is completed with the germline J gene. The J gene is TRBJ1-1, the V gene TRBV5-1, with a possible D match to TRBD1 (6 bases). CDR1 SGHRS and CDR2 YFSETQ come from the germline V gene. The V gene lost 0 bases and the J gene lost 3 bases, with 12 bases spanning the gap. The CDR3 runs 15 residues. CDR3 loop: CASSLGAGADTEAFF. The CDR3 bases that were read are TGCGCCAGCAGCTTGGGGGCAGGGGCGGACACTGAA.

As regards this clone: The read ends 3 residues early relative to the CDR3; the germline J gene fills the gap. The chain joins TRBV5-1 to TRBJ1-1; maybe TRBD1 (6 bases). CDR3 size: 14 residues. The ends were cut back, 7 bases at V and 0 bases at J, with 13 bases in the middle. Germline loops: CDR1 SGHRS, CDR2 YFSETQ. CDR3 bases read: TGCGCCAGCGACTCAGGGGACCTGAACACTGAA. This translates into CASDSGDLNTE. The complete CDR3 sequence is CASDSGDLNTEAFF.

In regard to this clone: Coverage ceases 3 residues before the CDR3 finishes, and the germline J gene fills in the end. V usage is TRBV5-6 and J usage is TRBJ2-2; 8 bases map to TRBD1. The V gene's germline CDR1 is SGHDT and CDR2 YYEEEE. The CDR3 spans 15 residues. The CDR3 sequence is CASSSKTGVNEKLFF. Incomplete CDR3 DNA: TGTGCCAGCAGCTCCAAGACAGGGGTTAATGAAAAG.

With regard to this clone: The read stops 3 residues short of the end of the CDR3; the missing end is completed from the germline J gene. The chain combines TRBV12-5 with TRBJ2-1; 10 nucleotides match TRBD2. The junction had 9 bases not matched to a gene; V was cut back by 4 bases and J by 0 bases. The germline CDR1 and CDR2 sequences are LGHNT and FRNRAP. This CDR3 spans 18 amino acids. Incomplete CDR3 DNA: TGTGCTAGTGGTTCCCCTAGCGGGGGCCGTAGCTCCTACAATGAG. Amino acid sequence: CASGSPSGGRSSYNE. The full CDR3 is CASGSPSGGRSSYNEQFF. Filled out from reference TRBV12-5 and TRBJ2-1, the complete variable domain reads DARVTQTPRHKVTEMGQEVTMRCQPILGHNTVFWYRQTMMQGLELLAYFRNRAPLDDSGMPKDRFSAEMPDATLATLKIQPSEPRDSAVYFCASGSPSGGRSSYNEQFFGPGTRLTVL.